This T cell receptor (beta chain) was identified in a study of blood T cell repertoires in COVID-19. Background on the study: There were acute and convalescent COVID-19 samples, and they came from the United States, Italy and Spain. T cells, B-cell-depleted T cells, or PBMCs provided the cDNA or gDNA that served as material.

This CDR3 has 15 amino acids. Germline CDR1 reads SEHNR; CDR2 reads FQNEAQ (reference sequence). With regard to this clone: A junction end diverges from the germline sequence, so it may reflect a read error.

Authors' methods: From reference gene primer amplification, estimates of nucleated cell counts were derived. Clones were read by immunoSEQ multiplex PCR, and TCRdb kept only the in-frame ones, dropping some. V, J and clone size derive from that table, while D and trimming were established from the DNA sequence. The data hold some 250,000 clones, with around 83% observed a single time. The source material was peripheral blood. This sequence joins TRBV7-9 and TRBJ1-1; D unresolved. The clonotype was recovered from a man in his forties or fifties with active or convalescent COVID-19. The CDR3 DNA follows: TGTGCCAGCAGCACCTTCGACAAGTTGAAGACTGAAGCTTTCTTT. Protein product: CASSTFDKLKTEAFF.